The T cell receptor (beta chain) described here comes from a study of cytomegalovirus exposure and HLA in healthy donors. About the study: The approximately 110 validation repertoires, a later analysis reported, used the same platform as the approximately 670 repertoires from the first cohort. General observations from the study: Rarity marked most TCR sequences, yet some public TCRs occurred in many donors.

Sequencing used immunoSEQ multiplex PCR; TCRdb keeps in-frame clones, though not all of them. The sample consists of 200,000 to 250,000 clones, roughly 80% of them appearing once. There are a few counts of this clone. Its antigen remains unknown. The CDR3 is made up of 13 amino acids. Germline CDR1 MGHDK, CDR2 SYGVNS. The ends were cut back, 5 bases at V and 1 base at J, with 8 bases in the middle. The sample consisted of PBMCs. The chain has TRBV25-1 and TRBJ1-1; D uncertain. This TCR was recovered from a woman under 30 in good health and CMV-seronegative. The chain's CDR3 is CASSIGWNTEAFF. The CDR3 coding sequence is TGTGCCAGCAGTATCGGTTGGAACACTGAAGCTTTCTTT.